Only a few counts were recorded for the clone carrying this T cell receptor beta chain. What it binds is unknown. The data were taken from a study of T-cell reconstitution after alpha-beta-depleted transplantation in children. Library preparation (for TCRbeta) was performed with unique molecular identifiers. TCRdb ran MiXCR on the PCR reads and lists one entry per CDR3 protein. The sample includes 700,000 to 950,000 distinct CDR3 sequences, approximately 15% of them seen just once. General study findings and limits: T cells produced anew were the main source of T-cell counts and diversity one year after transplant. The high TCRbeta diversity at day 60 in some patients came from surviving recipient T cells and thymic progenitors. It was reported that alpha-beta T cells came from several hundred expanded graft clones (about two months after transplant).

Germline lookup yields CDR1 SGHTA and CDR2 FQGNSA. V was trimmed by 3 bases and J by 4 bases, leaving 10 bases between them. The CDR3 has 14 amino acids. This sequence originates from a male patient younger than 18 who had a stem cell transplant for acute lymphoblastic leukemia, so the T cells may come from the graft donor. The chain is built from TRBV7-2 and TRBJ2-1, with D perhaps TRBD1 (6 bases). Sequenced here: PBMCs, mostly from graft donor cells, sampled 360 days after TCRalphabeta/CD19-depleted stem cell transplant. The CDR3 spells CASSFYRVYNEQFF. The CDR3 region has the DNA TGTGCCAGCAGCTTCTACAGGGTATACAATGAGCAGTTCTTC.